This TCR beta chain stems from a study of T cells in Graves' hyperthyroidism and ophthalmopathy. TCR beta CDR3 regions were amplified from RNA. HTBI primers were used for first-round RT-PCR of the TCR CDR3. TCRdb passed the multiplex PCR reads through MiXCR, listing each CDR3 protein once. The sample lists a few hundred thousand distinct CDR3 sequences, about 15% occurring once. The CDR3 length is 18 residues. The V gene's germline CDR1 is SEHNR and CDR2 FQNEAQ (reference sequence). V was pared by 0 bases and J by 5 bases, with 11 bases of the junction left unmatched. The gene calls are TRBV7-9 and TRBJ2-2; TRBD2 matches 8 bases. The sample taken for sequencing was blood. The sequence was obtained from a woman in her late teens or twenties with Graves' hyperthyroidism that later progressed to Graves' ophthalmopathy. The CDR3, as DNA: TGTGCCAGCAGCTTAGCGCTTTTCTGGGGACTAGAGACCGGGGAGCTGTTTTTT. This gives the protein CASSLALFWGLETGELFF.